This T cell receptor (beta chain) was found in a study of cytomegalovirus exposure and HLA in healthy donors (dated by TCRdb to 2015 to 2018). About the full investigation: In an earlier analysis of about 560 of the donors, 276 Gb of sequence data and approximately 100 million unique TCR beta sequences from 150 million to 200 million T cells were reported. About 280 gigabases of sequencing data and tens of millions of unique TCR sequences were included in an early release covering several hundred HLA-typed donors. Of the 350 to 450 genotyped donors, about 80% fell in the genetic ancestry cluster associated with self-reported Caucasian donors. The study aimed to test whether cataloging public T cell receptors could reveal signatures of past pathogen exposure. The study profiled the T cell repertoires of about 720 subjects by immunosequencing and related them to cytomegalovirus serostatus. In addition to the first cohort of 650 to 800 subjects, a separate validation cohort of approximately 120 different subjects was used. To predict cytomegalovirus infection status, the study combined high-throughput TCR immunosequencing, statistical association of individual TCRs with disease status, and machine learning. In a later analysis, previously published TCR beta repertoires from hundreds of donors were re-analyzed and high-resolution HLA genotyping was added so that TCR occurrence patterns could be studied. Rather than drawing on any new phenotypic data, the later analysis identified candidate immune exposures from TCR beta sequences and the way those sequences occurred across donors. To decide whether each TCR beta V gene segment behaved as functional or pseudogenic, an earlier analysis of some 570 of the donors relied on high-throughput TCR beta sequencing. Donor age, sex, ethnicity and CMV serostatus were compiled alongside the repertoire data. Genome-wide SNP genotypes for about 65% of the 666 donors were used in a later genetic analysis, which treated that subset as a discovery cohort. All discovery cohort repertoires had been generated on a single sequencing platform. Both class I and class II loci were covered by HLA typing, at four-digit resolution. The number of donors typed differed by locus, with about 629-630 for A, B, C, DRB1 and DQB1, over 500 for DQA1, about 610 for DPA1, and some 440 for DPB1. Four or five DR-DQ haplotypes were treated as single units for association and clustering because of strong linkage in the cohort. Across around 400 genotyped donors of the cohort, an average of approximately 240,000 unique TCR beta nucleotide sequences per donor were sequenced, and roughly a sixth of those sequences were non-productive. Results and caveats for the whole study, not just this receptor: Assigning TCR associations to individual alleles was difficult when HLA alleles, especially DR and DQ, strongly co-occurred. In this cohort, only TCR beta chains were sequenced, and detectable features were limited by the absence of alpha or paired-chain data. Because counts were too low, under 20 rarely observed V segments, including chromosome 9 orphons, were left out of the earlier analysis of approximately 500 of the donors. Because the 87-base-pair reads could not distinguish some IMGT-functional V segments, including TRBV6-2 and TRBV6-3, those segments were excluded. A later analysis found that TCR association rates varied across HLA loci, with DRB1 alleles showing the most associated TCRs and HLA-C alleles the fewest. A later analysis associated 16,951 TCR beta sequences with specific HLA alleles at a false discovery rate of 0.05. Linkage disequilibrium might explain the correlated functional status among segregating V segments, but an unknown experimental factor could not be ruled out. In both the original and validation cohorts, the classifier was reported to diagnose cytomegalovirus status with high specificity and sensitivity. In a later genetic analysis, fewer N-insertions in productive TCRs were reported among donors in an Asian-associated ancestry cluster than the approximately 710-donor mean. Broadly in line with IMGT annotations, most TCR beta V segments showed up in productive rearrangements about 90% or about 30% of the time in an earlier analysis of about 500 of the donors. An association between a missense DCLRE1C variant and V-gene and J-gene trimming of TCR beta chains was found in a later genetic analysis and replicated in an independent cohort. A group of highly shared sequence variants was considered likely to be a technical artifact of the sequencing pipeline. A few of the identified cytomegalovirus-associated TCR beta chains were confirmed in vitro to be specific for cytomegalovirus antigens. For the cohort, immune exposure information was limited to CMV serostatus. According to a later analysis, most CMV-associated TCR beta chains appeared to be HLA-restricted, and the HLA associations seemed to be driven largely by CMV exposure. The study listed 150 to 200 TCR beta chains as associated with cytomegalovirus. Most TCR sequences were seen in very few donors, while some public TCRs were found in many individuals. According to a later analysis, parvovirus B19, influenza, CMV and Epstein-Barr virus appeared linked to several top co-occurrence clusters. According to the authors, the approach could potentially be generalized to other disease states and immunological phenotypes. In a later analysis, HLA-associated TCR beta chains showed more clonal expansion and lower generation probabilities than non-associated chains that were equally common. A further reported finding was that TCR beta sequences accurately predicted the HLA-A and HLA-B alleles for most subjects in the first cohort. Sequencing depth was assumed to be roughly uniform across donors in the presence/absence analyses, though that assumption may not hold. Because HLA typing was unavailable for some donors at each locus, only the typed subset was used in association tests.

Library generation was performed with the immunoSEQ multiplex PCR assay. For the multiplex PCR, a mixture combining 60 forward primers for TCR Vbeta segments and 13 reverse primers for TCR Jbeta segments was used. The CDR3 region of rearranged TCR beta genes was amplified from genomic DNA with a multiplex PCR assay. The Illumina HiSeq System was used to sequence the amplified TCR beta libraries as 87-base-pair reads. In the authors' own workflow: In a later analysis, 80 million or so unique TCR beta chains were counted across the approximately 640 repertoires, and about 9.9 million of these chains were shared by at least two donors. Raw reads were error-corrected and collapsed into unique sequences by a nearest-neighbor algorithm in which closely related sequences were merged to remove PCR and sequencing errors. Alignment of CDR3 sequences to IMGT reference sequences was used to assign V, D and J gene segments. For a sequence to be retained, a match of at least six nucleotides to both a V gene segment and a J gene segment was required. A rearrangement was called productive if the CDR3 had no stop codons and remained in frame with V and J, and every other rearrangement was called non-productive. CDR3 was defined by IMGT convention, running from the second conserved V-encoded cysteine to the conserved J-encoded phenylalanine. The earlier analysis of some 600 of the donors excluded sequences that lacked an unambiguous match to a single V gene segment. In an earlier analysis of 587 of the donors, a V segment was called functional when productive rearrangements were above 56.7%, and segregating when the standard deviation between donors exceeded 5%. A statistical classification framework was built to diagnose cytomegalovirus status from the catalog of TCR beta chain sequences. In a later analysis, V and J genes were assigned by comparing TCR nucleotide sequences against IMGT/GENE-DB human TR gene sequences. Using the TCRdist pipeline, a later analysis assigned CDR3 sequences along with most-parsimonious VDJ recombination scenarios. A later analysis defined each TCR beta chain by its CDR3 amino acid sequence plus V-gene family, and excluded reads lacking a unique V-gene family. A later analysis removed 500 to 650 highly shared, low-generation-probability nucleotide sequences to deal with suspected cross-contamination and a sequencing artifact. In a later analysis, a clonal expansion index was calculated for each public chain from normalized within-repertoire ranks of inferred template counts. Generation probabilities in a later analysis came from a VDJ recombination model fitted to out-of-frame rearrangements, and those results were checked against IGoR. In a later analysis, hypergeometric tests were used to score TCR-TCR, TCR-HLA and TCR-CMV co-occurrence, with a repertoire-size bias correction applied to TCR pairs. False discovery rates were estimated in a later analysis by permuting HLA or CMV assignments 20 times. In a later analysis, co-occurring TCRs were grouped using DBSCAN, and TCRdist sequence similarity was added for clustering within HLA-allele-positive subsets. Repertoires with fewer than 30,000 or more than 120,000 public chains were left out of co-occurrence clustering, as were roughly five repertoires with anomalous nucleotide sharing. The clones in this table, taken by TCRdb from immuneACCESS, are in-frame only. Not every clone is retained; where verified, under half of the shortfall comes from an unresolved V gene, and the cause of the rest is unknown. V, J and clone size reflect that table, while D and trimming were determined from the DNA. Here the sample has over 90,000 clones; approximately 79% occur a single time. Jointly, the top ten make up approximately 4% of the sample.

Trimming accounts for 6 bases at V and 15 bases at J, while the number of junction bases matched to no gene is 9. The CDR3 has 11 amino acids, counting the end cysteine and phenylalanine. Solely the CDR3 DNA is kept, with 33 bases framed from the first base. The germline V gene encodes CDR1 DFQATT and CDR2 SNEGSKA (reference sequence). On this clone itself: Its antigen is unknown. Within one base of it there is no much larger clone, and no base qualities were kept.

The cohort consisted of 650 to 700 healthy bone marrow donors. All cohort members were sampled while nominally healthy, although unrecorded immune exposures were likely present. The donor was CMV seropositive and belonged to the group of 270 or so seropositive cohort members. Every donor gave a peripheral blood sample, and the peripheral blood mononuclear cells from that sample were used for TCR beta sequencing. The Qiagen DNeasy Blood Extraction Kit was used to extract genomic DNA from the blood cell samples. The sequenced sample consisted of PBMCs. The receptor comes from a man aged 50 to 60 in good health and CMV-seropositive. The chain is encoded by TRBV20-1 joined to TRBJ2-1; 9 bases in between match TRBD1. At the DNA level, the sequence is TGCAGTGCGCCCGAACAGGGGGCCATGTTCTTC. Its translation reads: CSAPEQGAMFF.